These 19 T cell receptor beta chains came from one sample sequenced in a study of OX40 agonist ivuxolimab in advanced cancers. Method: immunoSEQ multiplex PCR; TCRdb's copy keeps in-frame clones and lacks some. The sample shows some 94,000 clones, approximately 92% of them seen only once. This specimen was CD4+ or CD8+ T cells sorted from blood, taken in a trial of the OX40 agonist ivuxolimab. The receptors come from an adult with an advanced solid tumor such as melanoma, head and neck, liver or kidney cancer.

The gene calls are TRBV29-1 and TRBJ2-3, with TRBD2 matching over 13 bases. V shed 5 bases, J shed 0 bases, and the junction held 8 bases outside the gene matches. This CDR3 is 17 amino acids long. CDR1 and CDR2 (germline): SQVTM, ANQGSEA. The CDR3 sequence is CSVYRTSGGYSTDTQYF. CDR3 bases: TGCAGCGTTTATCGGACTAGCGGGGGATACAGCACAGATACGCAGTATTTT.

This clone was found a few times. CDR3 sequence (DNA): TGTGCCAGCAGCCCAGAGGGGAACACTGAAGCTTTCTTT. Translated: CASSPEGNTEAFF. The V call is TRBV4-2, the J call TRBJ1-1; no definite D call. Trimming left V 4 bases short and J 1 base short, with 7 bases between. There are 13 residues in the CDR3. Germline CDR1 reads LGHNA; CDR2 reads YNFKEQ.

V is TRBV4-3 and J is TRBJ2-3, with TRBD1 identical over 11 bases. Germline V gives CDR1 LGHNA, CDR2 YSLEER. After removal of 3 bases from V and 4 bases from J, the junction contained 9 bases not matched to a gene. The CDR3 runs to 17 residues. The CDR3 region has the DNA TGCGCCAGCAGCCATAAGGGACAGGGGGTTGTTGCAGATACGCAGTATTTT. This translates into CASSHKGQGVVADTQYF.

The chain has TRBV9 and TRBJ2-5, with no clear D. Trimming took 3 bases from V and 2 from J, leaving 11 bases between them. The CDR3 contains 14 residues. CDR1 is SGDLS and CDR2 is YYNGEE in the germline V gene. The DNA of the CDR3 is TGTGCCAGCAGCGCGTCTATCCATCAAGAGACCCAGTACTTC. This gives the protein CASSASIHQETQYF.

This rearrangement joins TRBV27 to TRBJ2-7, with D possibly matching TRBD2 (6 bases). The CDR3 is made up of 14 amino acids. V was clipped by 8 bases and J by 0 bases, with 14 bases between them. Germline V gives CDR1 MNHEY, CDR2 SMNVEV (reference sequence). The CDR3 DNA sequence: TGTGCCAGCTCGCCGGACGGGAGCTCCTACGAGCAGTACTTC. It specifies CASSPDGSSYEQYF.

A word on this clone: Distinct nucleotide sequences in the sample also encode this CDR3. This chain joins TRBV7-6 and TRBJ2-7; possible D gene TRBD1, 7 bases. V dropped 1 base and J dropped 6 bases, with 13 bases sitting between them. The CDR3 runs 14 residues. Germline V gene lookup returns CDR1 SGHVS and CDR2 FNYEAQ. CDR3 coding DNA: TGTGCCAGCAGCTTAGTGGGTCAGGGGGGCGAGCAGTACTTC. It specifies CASSLVGQGGEQYF.

V and J are TRBV19 and TRBJ1-2, with no clear D. Per the germline V gene, CDR1 is LNHDA and CDR2 is SQIVND (reference sequence). The CDR3 runs to 14 residues. The ends were cut back, 5 bases at V and 5 bases at J, with 15 bases in the middle. As DNA, the CDR3 is TGTGCCAGTAGTGGTAGCGTCGACTTGTATGGCTACACCTTC. It is translated as CASSGSVDLYGYTF.

The chain is built from TRBV4-1 and TRBJ2-7; TRBD2 aligns across 9 bases. The germline V gene has CDR1 MGHRA and CDR2 YSYEKL. The trim removed 0 bases at V and 2 bases at J, leaving 14 bases unmatched. The CDR3 covers 19 residues. The CDR3 protein is CASSQDATSGDYFPYEQYF. CDR3 in DNA: TGCGCCAGCAGCCAAGATGCGACTAGCGGAGACTATTTCCCCTACGAGCAGTACTTC.

This clone is a singleton in its sample. This chain uses TRBV5-4 with TRBJ2-7; the match to TRBD1 covers 7 bases. With 4 bases clipped from V and 0 bases from J, the junction kept 4 bases outside the gene matches. The CDR3 extends over 14 amino acids. Germline V gene sequence: CDR1 SGHNT, CDR2 YYREEE (reference sequence). The CDR3 region has the DNA TGTGCCAGCAGCCAGACAGGGATCTCCTACGAGCAGTACTTC. Its protein product is CASSQTGISYEQYF.

The rearrangement links TRBV9 to TRBJ2-7; tentative D call: TRBD2 (5 bases). V dropped 0 bases and J dropped 2 bases, with 12 bases sitting between them. Germline V gives CDR1 SGDLS, CDR2 YYNGEE. This CDR3 spans 15 amino acids. CDR3 nucleotides: TGTGCCAGCAGCGTAGTCCCAGCGGCTACCTACGAGCAGTACTTC. Translating gives CASSVVPAATYEQYF.

This rearrangement joins TRBV7-9 to TRBJ2-1; 10 nucleotides align to TRBD2. The CDR3 runs 17 residues. CDR1 and CDR2 (germline): SEHNR, FQNEAQ (reference sequence). V was pared by 2 bases and J by 4 bases, with 8 bases of the junction left unmatched. DNA for the CDR3: TGTGCCAGCAGCTTAACTACGGGACTAGCGATTTACAATGAGCAGTTCTTC. This encodes CASSLTTGLAIYNEQFF.

This clone appeared a single time. This chain uses TRBV2 with TRBJ2-1; no definite D call. Germline CDR1 and CDR2: SNHLY and FYNNEI. The CDR3 has 12 residues. V lost 4 bases to trimming and J lost 4 bases, with 5 bases between them. CDR3 sequence: CASSARYNEQFF. CDR3 coding DNA: TGTGCCAGCAGTGCTAGATACAATGAGCAGTTCTTC.

V usage is TRBV7-6 and J usage is TRBJ2-3; a possible D gene is TRBD1 (5 bases). The CDR3 runs to 13 residues. Germline-derived CDR1 and CDR2 are SGHVS and FNYEAQ. Trimming cost V 5 bases and J 5 bases, with 11 bases left between them. CDR3 region: CASSQFREDTQYF. CDR3 sequence (DNA): TGTGCCAGCAGCCAATTCAGGGAAGATACGCAGTATTTT. The variable domain in full, completed from reference TRBV7-6 and TRBJ2-3, reads GAGVSQSPRYKVTKRGQDVALRCDPISGHVSLYWYRQALGQGPEFLTYFNYEAQQDKSGLPNDRFSAERPEGSISTLTIQRTEQRDSAMYRCASSQFREDTQYFGPGTRLTVL.

A single count supports this clone. The chain employs TRBV6-6 and TRBJ1-1; possibly TRBD1 for D (5 bases). V was pared by 6 bases and J by 5 bases, with 16 bases between. CDR3 length equals 14 residues. From germline, CDR1 is MNHNY and CDR2 SVGAGI (reference sequence). CDR3 sequence reads: CASRQRGRGTEAFF. The CDR3 DNA sequence: TGTGCCAGCAGACAACGAGGGAGGGGTACTGAAGCTTTCTTT.

This chain connects TRBV27 to TRBJ1-1; D is possibly TRBD1 (5 bases). This CDR3 spans 13 amino acids. The V and J ends lost 4 bases and 4 bases respectively, with 10 bases between them. Germline V gene lookup returns CDR1 MNHEY and CDR2 SMNVEV (reference sequence). CDR3 loop: CASSWARATEAFF. CDR3 in DNA: TGTGCCAGCAGTTGGGCCAGGGCCACTGAAGCTTTCTTT.

The chain recombines TRBV2 with TRBJ2-3; D is unclear. V lost 4 bases and J lost 1, with 9 bases in between. The CDR3 has 14 amino acids. Germline V gene sequence: CDR1 SNHLY, CDR2 FYNNEI. The CDR3 nucleotides are TGTGCCAGCAGTGGTGTAGGGCGCACAGATACGCAGTATTTT. It yields the protein CASSGVGRTDTQYF.

The V call is TRBV27, the J call TRBJ1-5; D is undetermined. The CDR3 loop spans 16 amino acids. V lost 6 bases to trimming and J lost 2 bases, with 17 bases between them. Germline V gives CDR1 MNHEY, CDR2 SMNVEV (reference sequence). The CDR3 DNA reads TGTGCCAGCAGCAGAATTGCCGGAAGGGGCAATCAGCCCCAGCATTTT. Translating it yields CASSRIAGRGNQPQHF.

This clone has a single count. In DNA form, the CDR3 reads TGTGCCAGCAGCCAAGGGGTCGGGTATAATTCACCCCTCCACTTT. Its protein product is CASSQGVGYNSPLHF. The chain has TRBV14 and TRBJ1-6, with D unclear. Trimming removed 1 base at V and 4 bases at J, with 8 bases between. This CDR3 region has 15 residues. Germline CDR1 SGHDN, CDR2 FVKESK. The full variable domain, rest sourced from reference TRBV14 and TRBJ1-6, is EAGVTQFPSHSVIEKGQTVTLRCDPISGHDNLYWYRRVMGKEIKFLLHFVKESKQDESGMPNNRFLAERTGGTYSTLKVQPAELEDSGVYFCASSQGVGYNSPLHFGNGTRLTVT.

The gene calls are TRBV28 and TRBJ2-7; TRBD1 matches at 8 bases. J gave up 2 bases and V 6 bases, and 9 bases lay outside the gene matches. This CDR3 region has 15 residues. CDR1 is MDHEN, CDR2 SYDVKM, per germline. The CDR3 region is CASSTGTGIAYEQYF. The CDR3 DNA follows: TGTGCCAGCAGCACTGGGACAGGAATAGCCTACGAGCAGTACTTC.